This is a list of T cell receptor beta chains from one sample in a study of graft-versus-host responses after intestinal transplantation. Sequencing used immunoSEQ multiplex PCR; TCRdb keeps in-frame clones, though not all of them. The sample carries 80,000 or so clones, around 92% recorded once. This sample comprised PBMCs, obtained 98 days after intestinal transplantation. The receptor set was obtained from a human patient who received an intestinal transplant, so some T cells may come from the graft donor. The CDR3 runs from the conserved cysteine through the conserved F or W. D genes are given only for firm matches. Clone size appears in some rows only: once, few, many, or a class for an expanded clone.

j_call v_call clone_size d_call cdr3_aa cdr3_nt
TRBJ1-2 TRBV5-6 - TRBD1 CASSPGTGFIGYGYTF TGTGCCAGTAGCCCCGGGACAGGGTTCATCGGCTATGGCTACACCTTC
TRBJ2-1 TRBV19 - TRBD2 CASSILGISGRQHEQFF TGTGCCAGTAGCATCTTGGGTATTAGCGGGAGGCAGCATGAGCAGTTCTTC
TRBJ2-5 TRBV5-1 - TRBD1 CASSPGTAQETQYF TGCGCCAGCAGCCCCGGGACAGCCCAAGAGACCCAGTACTTC
TRBJ1-1 TRBV7-3 once - CASSLNGLGNTEAFF TGTGCCAGCAGCTTAAACGGGCTAGGAAACACTGAAGCTTTCTTT
TRBJ2-5 TRBV19 - - CASSMGQGGKETQYF TGTGCCAGTAGTATGGGGCAGGGGGGAAAAGAGACCCAGTACTTC
TRBJ2-7 TRBV6-5 - - CASSVAVTYEQYF TGTGCCAGCAGCGTAGCAGTGACCTACGAGCAGTACTTC
TRBJ1-1 TRBV2 - TRBD1 CASSRQGQMNTEAFF TGTGCCAGCAGCCGACAGGGGCAGATGAACACTGAAGCTTTCTTT
TRBJ2-5 TRBV19 - - CASSILQGGQETQYF TGTGCCAGTAGTATCCTCCAGGGGGGGCAAGAGACCCAGTACTTC
TRBJ2-3 TRBV9 - - CASSVGSTDTQYF TGTGCCAGCAGCGTAGGCTCCACAGATACGCAGTATTTT
TRBJ2-7 TRBV5-1 - TRBD1 CASSVYRGREQYF TGCGCCAGCAGCGTTTACAGGGGTAGAGAGCAGTACTTC
TRBJ2-5 TRBV11-2 - - CASSPMGQGKETQYF TGTGCCAGCAGCCCGATGGGACAAGGAAAAGAGACCCAGTACTTC
TRBJ2-5 TRBV28 - - CASRKEEETQYF TGTGCTAGTCGGAAGGAGGAGGAGACCCAGTACTTC